The next 17 T cell receptor beta chains were all read from a single sample in a study of response to subunit inactivated influenza vaccine. TCRdb redid the calling of the RT-PCR reads with MiXCR, one entry per CDR3 protein. The repertoire has around 250,000 distinct CDR3 sequences, less than 15% of them found once; the top ten carry approximately 8.4%. The input for sequencing was non-naive T cells sorted from PBMCs, taken 14 to 15 days before vaccination. Receptors were obtained from a middle-aged man who received an inactivated influenza vaccine.

This clonotype was seen many times. The chain recombines TRBV20-1 with TRBJ2-7, with 7 bases that match TRBD2. The CDR3 loop spans 14 amino acids. In germline, CDR1 is DFQATT, CDR2 SNEGSKA (reference sequence). J lost 3 bases, V lost 5 bases, and 10 bases had no gene match. CDR3 bases: TGCAGTGCTTCTCCCGGGACTACGGACTACGAGCAGTACTTC. Protein product: CSASPGTTDYEQYF.

This chain uses TRBV20-1 with TRBJ2-3, with no clear D. V gave up 1 base and J gave up 0 bases, with 11 bases separating them. The germline CDR1 and CDR2 sequences are DFQATT and SNEGSKA (reference sequence). The CDR3 length is 15 residues. The CDR3, as DNA: TGCAGTGCTAGAGGGGCAGGCCTGAGCACAGATACGCAGTATTTT. Amino acids: CSARGAGLSTDTQYF.

V is TRBV20-1 and J is TRBJ2-5, with 15 bases aligning to TRBD2. Germline V gene lookup returns CDR1 DFQATT and CDR2 SNEGSKA (reference sequence). V shed 2 bases and J 4 bases; nucleotides not matched to a gene: 2. This CDR3 comprises 15 residues. CDR3: CSARRTSGRVETQYF. The CDR3, as DNA: TGCAGTGCTAGAAGGACTAGCGGGAGGGTAGAGACCCAGTACTTC.

CDR3 in DNA: TGCAGTGCTAGTAGTAGCGGGAGGGCAATCGAGCAGTACTTC. It translates to CSASSSGRAIEQYF. The J gene is TRBJ2-7, the V gene TRBV20-1; 11 nucleotides agree with TRBD2. The CDR3 sequence is 14 residues long. With 3 bases clipped from V and 6 bases from J, the junction kept 7 bases outside the gene matches. Germline-derived CDR1 and CDR2 are DFQATT and SNEGSKA (reference sequence).

The rearrangement joins TRBV20-1 to TRBJ2-1; 9 bases match TRBD2. The ends lost 3 bases at V and 9 bases at J; junction bases unmatched: 9. CDR1 and CDR2 from the germline V gene are DFQATT and SNEGSKA (reference sequence). The CDR3 runs to 14 residues. As DNA, the CDR3 is TGCAGTGCTAGGGTTCTAGCGGGGCCGGTTGAGCAGTTCTTC. It is translated as CSARVLAGPVEQFF.

This clonotype was observed a few times. The genes are TRBV9 and TRBJ2-5; 12 bases align to TRBD1. CDR1 is SGDLS, CDR2 YYNGEE, per germline. V lost 4 bases and J lost 5; bases outside the gene matches: 9. The CDR3 has 16 residues. In DNA form, the CDR3 reads TGTGCCAGCAGCCTTCAGGGACAGGGGGCAGGGGAGACCCAGTACTTC. Encoded protein: CASSLQGQGAGETQYF.

V usage is TRBV9 and J usage is TRBJ2-6; no clear D gene. The germline CDR1 and CDR2 sequences are SGDLS and YYNGEE. CDR3 length: 15 residues. V was cut by 0 bases and J by 1 base, with 5 bases left in between. The CDR3 is CASSVGKSGANVLTF. Written as DNA, the CDR3 is TGTGCCAGCAGCGTAGGGAAATCTGGGGCCAACGTCCTGACTTTC.

The J gene is TRBJ2-3, the V gene TRBV4-2, with 10 bases matching TRBD2. Trimming cost V 1 base and J 7 bases; bases outside gene matches: 8. Germline CDR1 LGHNA, CDR2 YNFKEQ. The CDR3 sequence is 16 residues long. CDR3 in amino acids: CASSQVSGGASHTQYF. CDR3 bases: TGTGCCAGCAGCCAAGTAAGCGGGGGGGCCTCTCATACGCAGTATTTT.

This clonotype was found many times. The rearrangement links TRBV20-1 to TRBJ2-3, with TRBD2 identical over 8 bases. Looked up from germline, CDR1 is DFQATT and CDR2 is SNEGSKA (reference sequence). CDR3 length: 15 amino acids. J gave up 3 bases and V 1 base, and 6 bases lay outside the gene matches. The CDR3 DNA reads as TGCAGTGCTAGAGTTGGTGGCGGGGGGACAGATACGCAGTATTTT. The encoded protein is CSARVGGGGTDTQYF.

The table lists this clonotype with many counts. This chain uses TRBV7-9 with TRBJ2-3; TRBD1 agrees at 7 bases. Per germline, CDR1 SEHNR and CDR2 FQNEAQ (reference sequence). The V gene end was trimmed by 5 bases and the J gene end by 1 base; junction bases not matched to a gene: 6. The CDR3 sequence is 15 residues long. This CDR3 reads CASSIEGTGTDTQYF. CDR3 nucleotides: TGTGCCAGCAGCATAGAGGGGACAGGCACAGATACGCAGTATTTT.

This chain links TRBV20-1 with TRBJ2-5; D might be TRBD2 (6 bases). Germline CDR1 and CDR2: DFQATT and SNEGSKA (reference sequence). There are 15 residues in the CDR3. V lost 3 bases and J 5 bases, leaving 19 bases between the germline ends. DNA for the CDR3: TGCAGTGCTAGGAATCTGGCGGGATCAGGCGAGACCCAGTACTTC. The encoded protein is CSARNLAGSGETQYF.

In its sample, this clonotype was seen a few times. V usage is TRBV5-6 and J usage is TRBJ1-2; 8 nucleotides align to TRBD1. After removal of 5 bases from V and 4 bases from J, the junction contained 7 bases not matched to a gene. Germline values: CDR1 SGHDT, CDR2 YYEEEE. The CDR3 has 14 residues. The CDR3 here is CASSRPQGAYGYTF. For the CDR3, the DNA is TGTGCCAGCAGTCGTCCTCAGGGGGCCTATGGCTACACCTTC.

The rearrangement uses TRBV12-3 or TRBV12-4 and TRBJ2-1; TRBD1 or TRBD2 may be the D gene (6 bases each). This CDR3 spans 15 amino acids. With 2 bases removed from V and 7 bases from J, the gap between germline ends came to 15 bases. CDR3 DNA sequence: TGTGCCAGCAGTTTACACGGGGGCGGAAGGAATGAGCAGTTCTTC. This gives the protein CASSLHGGGRNEQFF.

The V gene is TRBV29-1, the J gene TRBJ1-6, with a possible D match to TRBD1 (5 bases). V lost 7 bases to trimming and J lost 7 bases, with 17 bases between them. The germline gives CDR1 SQVTM, CDR2 ANQGSEA. The CDR3 totals 14 residues. The CDR3 DNA reads as TGCAGCGCTCAGACAGCAGGCCGAAATTCACCCCTCCACTTT. Residues: CSAQTAGRNSPLHF.

There are a few counts of this clonotype. The chain carries TRBV5-1 and TRBJ2-5, with 10 bases fitting TRBD2. CDR3 length: 17 amino acids. V lost 5 bases to trimming and J lost 2 bases; unmatched junction nucleotides: 12. Germline CDR1 is SGHRS and CDR2 is YFSETQ. The CDR3 DNA is TGCGCCAGCAGATTGCGAGCGGGGGGGCCGGGGCAAGAGACCCAGTACTTC. Its translation: CASRLRAGGPGQETQYF.

The chain joins TRBV3-1 to TRBJ1-2; 7 nucleotides align to TRBD1. This CDR3 is 16 amino acids long. Losses at the gene ends were 3 bases for V and 1 base for J; bases not matched to a gene: 8. Germline V lookup: CDR1 LGHDT, CDR2 YNNKEL (reference sequence). CDR3 residues: CASSQTTGAINYGYTF. The CDR3 DNA sequence: TGTGCCAGCAGCCAGACAACAGGGGCGATTAACTATGGCTACACCTTC.

V usage is TRBV4-3 and J usage is TRBJ2-5; 8 bases are a match to TRBD2. The CDR3 spans 15 residues. V shed 0 bases, J shed 4 bases, and the junction held 4 bases outside the gene matches. Germline V gene lookup returns CDR1 LGHNA and CDR2 YSLEER. Here the CDR3 reads CASSQEGTRPETQYF. Here the CDR3 DNA reads TGCGCCAGCAGCCAAGAAGGGACTAGACCAGAGACCCAGTACTTC.